This TCR beta chain was sequenced for a study of blood T cell repertoires in COVID-19. Study at large: PBMCs, B-cell-depleted T cells, or T cells provided the cDNA or gDNA that made up the material.

Clinical history as reported by participants underpinned cohort assignment. As originally analysed: Reference gene primer amplification in the assay estimated nucleated cell counts. The protocol was immunoSEQ multiplex PCR, while the TCRdb copy is restricted to in-frame clones and leaves out a portion. V and J calls and clone size are given by that table; D and trimming were obtained from the DNA. The sample holds under 200,000 clones, about 82% seen once. The sequenced material came from PBMCs or T cells enriched from blood (not recorded which). The source is a man in his forties or fifties with acute COVID-19.

CDR3 region: CASSGTSMGEQFF. CDR3 in DNA: TGTGCCAGCTCCGGGACTTCGATGGGCGAGCAGTTCTTC. The rearrangement links TRBV2 to TRBJ2-1; a possible D gene is TRBD2 (6 bases). Germline CDR1 is SNHLY and CDR2 is FYNNEI. The CDR3 is 13 amino acids. V was clipped by 8 bases and J by 10 bases, with 18 bases between them.